The 12 T cell receptor beta chains in this list originate from one sample, sequenced in a study of cytomegalovirus exposure and HLA in healthy donors. The PCR employed 60 Vbeta primers together with 13 Jbeta primers. Assay used: immunoSEQ multiplex PCR; TCRdb lists only in-frame clones, some missing. Of 100,000 to 150,000 clones listed, 70% to 85% are singletons. What was sequenced was PBMCs. These receptors were taken from a boy between 10 and 17 years old in good health and CMV-seronegative.

V gene TRBV6-4 combines with J gene TRBJ2-7; 8 bases fit TRBD1. CDR1 is MRHNA, CDR2 SNTAGT, per germline. The trim removed 2 bases at V and 5 bases at J, leaving 5 bases unmatched. CDR3 length: 14 residues. The DNA for the CDR3 is TGTGCCAGCAGTGACGGCCAGGGGGCCGACGAGCAGTACTTC. Protein product: CASSDGQGADEQYF.

The chain joins TRBV7-9 to TRBJ2-2; 11 nucleotides match TRBD2. V shed 4 bases, J shed 8 bases, and the junction held 3 bases outside the gene matches. The germline V gene has CDR1 SEHNR and CDR2 FQNEAQ (reference sequence). The CDR3 consists of 14 residues. The DNA of the CDR3 is TGTGCCAGCAGCTCGACTAGCGGGGCGGGGGAGCTGTTTTTT. This sequence encodes CASSSTSGAGELFF.

The rearrangement links TRBV27 to TRBJ2-7; D is undetermined. CDR1 is MNHEY, CDR2 SMNVEV, per germline (reference sequence). V was shortened by 4 bases and J by 6 bases, with 10 bases between the two germline ends. The CDR3 sequence is 12 residues long. The chain's CDR3 is CASSSLLGEQYF. The CDR3 DNA reads TGTGCCAGCAGTTCCCTTCTCGGCGAGCAGTACTTC.

The chain has TRBV5-1 and TRBJ2-7, with 10 bases identical to TRBD2. Germline CDR1 is SGHRS and CDR2 is YFSETQ. The CDR3 runs to 17 residues. The V and J ends lost 2 bases and 3 bases, in that order; junction bases with no gene match: 11. In DNA, the CDR3 is TGCGCCAGCAGCTTACGGACTAGCGGAGAAGTTTACTACGAGCAGTACTTC. It translates to CASSLRTSGEVYYEQYF.

V usage is TRBV19 and J usage is TRBJ1-3, with unresolved D. Germline V gene data show CDR1 as LNHDA and CDR2 as SQIVND (reference sequence). The CDR3 runs to 13 residues. Trimming took off 6 bases at V and 0 bases at J, with 6 bases between the two ends. The CDR3 sequence: CASSPISGNTIYF. CDR3 nucleotides: TGTGCCAGTAGCCCTATCTCTGGAAACACCATATATTTT.

The rearrangement links TRBV7-9 to TRBJ1-4, with a weak D call TRBD1 (5 bases). V lost 5 bases to trimming and J lost 2 bases, with 12 bases between them. The V gene's germline CDR1 is SEHNR and CDR2 FQNEAQ (reference sequence). The CDR3 contains 15 residues. The CDR3, as DNA: TGTGCCAGCAGCCCCCCCTGGGGCACTAATGAAAAACTGTTTTTT. As protein: CASSPPWGTNEKLFF.

This chain joins TRBV19 and TRBJ2-5; 10 bases fit TRBD2. Germline V lookup: CDR1 LNHDA, CDR2 SQIVND (reference sequence). The trim removed 10 bases at V and 3 bases at J, leaving 8 bases unmatched. The CDR3 has 14 amino acids. The CDR3 DNA reads as TGTGCCACCTCCGCCGGACTAGCGGAAGAGACCCAGTACTTC. Its protein product is CATSAGLAEETQYF.

Only one count was recorded for this clone. The rearrangement joins TRBV5-4 to TRBJ2-5, with D maybe TRBD1 (6 bases). With the DNA end fitting TRBJ2-7 better, the J assignment may be wrong. Germline V gene data show CDR1 as SGHNT and CDR2 as YYREEE (reference sequence). CDR3 length equals 13 residues. CDR3 bases: TGTGCCAGCAGCTTGTACAGGGCTTACGAGCAGTACTTC. Translated: CASSLYRAYEQYF.

V gene TRBV6-5 combines with J gene TRBJ1-2; a weak D match, TRBD1 (5 bases). Trimming pared 8 bases from V and 4 bases from J, leaving 11 bases between. Germline V gene sequence: CDR1 MNHEY, CDR2 SVGAGI. The CDR3 extends over 12 amino acids. CDR3 in amino acids: CASRDLSYGYTF. In nucleotides, the CDR3 is TGTGCCAGCCGGGACTTAAGCTATGGCTACACCTTC.

The chain uses TRBV4-3 and TRBJ2-7; 9 nucleotides agree with TRBD1. J gave up 6 bases and V 1 base, and 10 bases lay outside the gene matches. Germline V gene sequence: CDR1 LGHNA, CDR2 YSLEER. CDR3 length equals 16 residues. CDR3 DNA sequence: TGCGCCAGCAGCCAAGTTGCTGGGACAGGGCGCGGCGAGCAGTACTTC. Translated: CASSQVAGTGRGEQYF.

The J gene is TRBJ2-5, the V gene TRBV5-1, with 7 bases identical to TRBD1. Germline CDR1 SGHRS, CDR2 YFSETQ. This CDR3 is 15 amino acids long. Unmatched junction bases numbered 7, after V lost 4 bases and J lost 1 base. The CDR3 DNA follows: TGCGCCAGCAGCCGATCGGGACAGCTCCAAGAGACCCAGTACTTC. Amino acids: CASSRSGQLQETQYF.

This clone was counted once. This chain joins TRBV4-1 and TRBJ2-3; maybe TRBD2 (6 bases). CDR1 MGHRA and CDR2 YSYEKL come from the germline V gene. This CDR3 region has 14 residues. V lost 3 bases and J lost 5, with 12 bases in between. CDR3 sequence: CASSHPLGGDTQYF. The CDR3 coding sequence is TGCGCCAGCAGCCATCCTCTGGGGGGAGATACGCAGTATTTT.